This T cell receptor beta chain was identified in a study of T-cell memory formation after mild COVID-19. This CDR3 is 15 amino acids long. Germline CDR1 SGHVS, CDR2 FNYEAQ. V was clipped by 2 bases and J by 6 bases; unmatched bases: 9. Regarding the study as a whole: Clones shrinking from day 15 to 85 showed even CD4/CD8 mixes; later expanders tilted CD4+.

Via MiXCR, TCRdb re-called the 5' RACE reads, giving one row per CDR3 protein. The sample contains more than 300,000 distinct CDR3 sequences, roughly an eighth of which appear only once. Regarding this clonotype: Antigen specificity is unknown.

This sequence originates from a man younger than 35 who had mild COVID-19 (a few samples of this study predate the infection). Cell type and time point are not known. The sequenced sample consisted of PBMCs or a T cell subset sorted from them (not recorded which). The chain has TRBV7-6 and TRBJ2-7, with 8 positions matching TRBD1. This CDR3 is CASSLRTGPSTEQYF. CDR3 coding DNA: TGTGCCAGCAGCTTACGGACAGGGCCATCGACCGAGCAGTACTTC.